This TCR beta chain was recovered during a study of cytomegalovirus exposure and HLA in healthy donors. The method was immunoSEQ multiplex PCR; TCRdb's version includes in-frame clones alone and lacks a portion of them. The repertoire consists of over 150,000 clones, with under 95% occurring once and the leading ten covering over 2.5%. Worth noting for this clone: Antigen: not known.

Trimming cost V 6 bases and J 7 bases, with 11 bases left between them. From germline, CDR1 is DFQATT and CDR2 SNEGSKA (reference sequence). The CDR3 contains 11 residues. Study findings and constraints: Under in vitro conditions, three CMV-associated chains were confirmed as specific for CMV antigens.

Sequenced: PBMCs. This sequence joins TRBV20-1 and TRBJ2-3; D may be TRBD2 (5 bases). The clonotype comes from a young woman in good health and CMV-seropositive. The CDR3 loop reads CSAARGNTQYF. The CDR3 nucleotides read TGCAGTGCGGCGCGAGGGAATACGCAGTATTTT.